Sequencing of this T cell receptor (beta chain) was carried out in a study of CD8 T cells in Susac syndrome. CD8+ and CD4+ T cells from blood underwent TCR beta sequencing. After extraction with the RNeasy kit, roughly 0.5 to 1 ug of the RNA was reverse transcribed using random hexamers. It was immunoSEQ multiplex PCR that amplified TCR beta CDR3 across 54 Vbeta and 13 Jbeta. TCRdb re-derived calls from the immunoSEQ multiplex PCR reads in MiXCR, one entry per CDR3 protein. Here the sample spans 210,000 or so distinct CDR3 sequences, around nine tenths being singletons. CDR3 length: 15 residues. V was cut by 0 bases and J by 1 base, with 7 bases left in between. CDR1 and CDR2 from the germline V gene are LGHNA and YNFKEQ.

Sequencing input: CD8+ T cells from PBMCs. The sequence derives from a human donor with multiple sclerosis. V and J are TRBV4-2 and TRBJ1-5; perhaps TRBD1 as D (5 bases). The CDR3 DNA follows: TGTGCCAGCAGCCAAGAACAGGCCAGCAATCAGCCCCAGCATTTT. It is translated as CASSQEQASNQPQHF.